The 28 T cell receptor beta chains given below trace back to one sample, sequenced in a study of T cells after posttransplantation cyclophosphamide. TCRdb keeps only in-frame clones here, not all; method: immunoSEQ multiplex PCR. The repertoire includes 19,000 or so clones, approximately 83% of them detected once, and more than 2% sits in the top ten. Methotrexate plus calcineurin inhibitor accompanied controls' myeloablative marrow transplants; sampling was 1 year later. The material was PBMCs, obtained around 53 weeks after allogeneic stem cell transplant with calcineurin inhibitor and methotrexate. The source of these receptors is a female patient between 25 and 45 years old who received an allogeneic stem cell transplant from an unrelated donor, was CMV-positive, and had acute and chronic GVHD. Some of these T cells may belong to the graft donor.

By its share, this clone is medium-sized. The V and J genes are TRBV6-6 and TRBJ1-1, with D possibly matching TRBD1 (5 bases). Germline loops: CDR1 MNHNY, CDR2 SVGAGI (reference sequence). Deletions cut 7 bases from V and 1 base from J, with 10 bases between. The CDR3 has 13 residues. As DNA, the CDR3 is TGTGCCAGCAAGCGGGGCAAGAACACTGAAGCTTTCTTT. Its translation is CASKRGKNTEAFF.

The chain combines TRBV5-1 with TRBJ1-2; possible D gene TRBD1, 5 bases. CDR1 and CDR2 (germline): SGHRS, YFSETQ. V lost 3 bases and J 3 bases, leaving 18 bases between the germline ends. The CDR3 loop spans 16 amino acids. The CDR3 loop is CASSSEVGGWYYGYTF. The CDR3 DNA follows: TGCGCCAGCAGCTCCGAGGTGGGGGGATGGTACTATGGCTACACCTTC.

The rearrangement links TRBV7-8 to TRBJ1-2; perhaps TRBD1 as D (5 bases). The CDR3 contains 11 residues. The germline V gene encodes CDR1 SGHVS and CDR2 FQNEAQ. V lost 6 bases and J 8 bases, leaving 10 bases between the germline ends. The CDR3 is CASSSKGGYTF. The CDR3, as DNA: TGTGCCAGCAGTTCCAAGGGGGGCTACACCTTC.

The chain is built from TRBV4-1 and TRBJ2-3, with 9 positions matching TRBD2. J gave up 4 bases and V 6 bases, and 8 bases lay outside the gene matches. Germline V gene sequence: CDR1 MGHRA, CDR2 YSYEKL. This CDR3 contains 15 residues. CDR3 sequence (DNA): TGCGCCAGCAGGTCCTTAGCGGGAGCGCCAGATACGCAGTATTTT. Translating gives CASRSLAGAPDTQYF.

The chain uses TRBV10-3 and TRBJ1-1; 7 bases map to TRBD1. This CDR3 has 14 residues. With V trimmed by 3 bases and J by 2 bases, 3 bases remained unmatched. Germline CDR1 is ENHRY and CDR2 is SYGVKD. The CDR3 DNA reads TGTGCCATCAGTGACAGGGGGGATAACACTGAAGCTTTCTTT. This sequence encodes CAISDRGDNTEAFF.

This clone was recorded only once. This chain uses TRBV11-2 with TRBJ2-7; perhaps TRBD2 as D (6 bases). The V and J ends lost 5 bases and 4 bases respectively, with 9 bases between them. Germline CDR1 SGHAT, CDR2 FQNNGV. This CDR3 region has 12 residues. The CDR3 reads CASSPGRYEQYF. The DNA for the CDR3 is TGTGCCAGCAGCCCCGGGAGATACGAGCAGTACTTC.

This chain joins TRBV7-3 and TRBJ2-2; no reliable D call. CDR1 SGHTA and CDR2 FQGTGA come from the germline V gene. V was pared by 6 bases and J by 10 bases, with 12 bases between. The CDR3 is 12 amino acids. CDR3 sequence reads: CASRAGYEELFF. The DNA for the CDR3 is TGTGCCAGCAGGGCAGGTTACGAGGAGCTGTTTTTT.

J is TRBJ1-6 and V is TRBV18; D possibly corresponds to TRBD1 (5 bases). This CDR3 region has 17 residues. CDR1 is KGHSH, CDR2 LQKENI, per germline. Trimming stripped 3 bases from V and 7 bases from J, with 19 bases between. CDR3 sequence: CASSPVLEVTENSPLHF. CDR3 nucleotide sequence: TGTGCCAGCTCACCGGTGTTAGAGGTGACAGAGAATTCACCCCTCCACTTT.

The chain employs TRBV7-2 and TRBJ1-2; 7 bases line up with TRBD1. The CDR3 covers 15 residues. V shed 5 bases and J 5 bases; nucleotides not matched to a gene: 11. Germline V gene lookup returns CDR1 SGHTA and CDR2 FQGNSA. This CDR3 reads CASSGRQGLLYGYTF. The CDR3 DNA reads TGTGCCAGCAGCGGACGACAGGGACTCCTTTATGGCTACACCTTC.

The chain joins TRBV4-3 to TRBJ2-2; D might be TRBD1 (7 bases). Trimming stripped 4 bases from V and 1 base from J, with 16 bases between. The CDR3 extends over 17 amino acids. Per the germline V gene, CDR1 is LGHNA and CDR2 is YSLEER. The CDR3 reads CASSPVAGGMNTGELFF. The DNA of the CDR3 is TGCGCCAGCAGCCCTGTCGCAGGGGGGATGAACACCGGGGAGCTGTTTTTT.

Only one count was recorded for this clone. The rearrangement uses TRBV11-2 and TRBJ2-3, with D uncertain. The CDR3 runs to 11 residues. Germline-derived CDR1 and CDR2 are SGHAT and FQNNGV. The V gene lost 3 bases and the J gene lost 6 bases, with 4 bases spanning the gap. The CDR3 DNA follows: TGTGCCAGCAGCTTTTATGATACGCAGTATTTT. Its translation: CASSFYDTQYF.

The chain couples TRBV5-1 to TRBJ2-2; TRBD1 aligns across 7 bases. CDR1 SGHRS and CDR2 YFSETQ come from the germline V gene. Germline trimming cut 0 bases from V and 3 bases from J; bases unmatched to any gene: 2. The CDR3 is 15 amino acids. CDR3 in amino acids: CASSLGQGDTGELFF. DNA of the CDR3: TGCGCCAGCAGCTTGGGTCAGGGGGACACCGGGGAGCTGTTTTTT. The variable domain in full, completed from reference TRBV5-1 and TRBJ2-2, reads KAGVTQTPRYLIKTRGQQVTLSCSPISGHRSVSWYQQTPGQGLQFLFEYFSETQRNKGNFPGRFSGRQFSNSRSEMNVSTLELGDSALYLCASSLGQGDTGELFFGEGSRLTVL.

The chain has TRBV28 and TRBJ1-1; no clear D. The CDR3 is 12 residues long. Germline V CDR1 and CDR2: MDHEN, SYDVKM. V lost 5 bases to trimming and J lost 11 bases, with 15 bases between them. The CDR3 sequence is CASSPQIRGAFF. The CDR3 bases are TGTGCCAGCAGTCCGCAGATCCGAGGGGCTTTCTTT.

The rearrangement joins TRBV28 to TRBJ1-1; D remains unclear. Germline CDR1 and CDR2: MDHEN and SYDVKM. CDR3 length: 14 amino acids. V shed 6 bases and J shed 1 base, with 12 bases lying between them. The CDR3 nucleotides are TGTGCCAGCAGCCCCTTCGGTGCGAACACTGAAGCTTTCTTT. It translates to CASSPFGANTEAFF.

The rearrangement joins TRBV6-5 to TRBJ2-1; 7 bases are shared with TRBD2. The ends lost 10 bases at V and 0 bases at J; junction bases unmatched: 9. The CDR3 sequence is 15 residues long. Germline V gene sequence: CDR1 MNHEY, CDR2 SVGAGI. As DNA, the CDR3 is TGTGCCACCCGACTAGCACCGAGCTCCTACAATGAGCAGTTCTTC. This encodes CATRLAPSSYNEQFF.

Comment on this clone: One end of the junction fails to match germline, which may point to a read error. This rearrangement joins TRBV28 to TRBJ1-2, with D perhaps matching TRBD1 (6 bases). The CDR3 spans 16 residues. CDR1 and CDR2 from the germline V gene are MDHEN and SYDVKM. This CDR3 reads CAGSFPQGEFNYGYTF. In DNA form, the CDR3 reads TGTGCCGGCAGTTTCCCACAGGGAGAGTTCAACTATGGCTACACCTTC.

The V call is TRBV5-8, the J call TRBJ1-5, with D hard to call. Per germline, CDR1 SGHTS and CDR2 YDEGEE. The CDR3 is 15 amino acids. V lost 0 bases, J lost 2 bases, and 9 bases lay in between. CDR3 sequence (DNA): TGTGCCAGCAGCTTGGGCACAGTCGGCAATCAGCCCCAGCATTTT. It is translated as CASSLGTVGNQPQHF.

The chain couples TRBV5-1 to TRBJ1-2, with D unclear. CDR1 is SGHRS, CDR2 YFSETQ, per germline. The ends were cut back, 1 base at V and 4 bases at J, with 8 bases in the middle. The CDR3 totals 13 residues. CDR3 region: CASSLKGVYGYTF. Here the CDR3 DNA reads TGCGCCAGCAGCTTGAAAGGAGTCTATGGCTACACCTTC.

The V gene is TRBV30, the J gene TRBJ1-5; no definite D call. The length of the CDR3 is 16 residues. Trimming pared 8 bases from V and 5 bases from J, leaving 25 bases between. Germline V gene data show CDR1 as GTSNPN and CDR2 as SVGIG (reference sequence). The CDR3: CANPGWAGLFDQPQHF. In DNA, the CDR3 is TGTGCCAACCCGGGGTGGGCAGGCCTATTTGATCAGCCCCAGCATTTT.

This chain joins TRBV9 and TRBJ2-1; 7 bases are a match to TRBD1. V lost 0 bases and J lost 8; bases outside the gene matches: 5. The CDR3 contains 14 residues. CDR1 is SGDLS, CDR2 YYNGEE, per germline. CDR3 in amino acids: CASSVEVRGHEQFF. In DNA form, the CDR3 reads TGTGCCAGCAGCGTAGAGGTTAGGGGGCATGAGCAGTTCTTC.

The CDR3 bases are TGCGCCAGCAGCCGAGGACAGGGTCCCCCAGATACGCAGTATTTT. The encoded protein is CASSRGQGPPDTQYF. V is TRBV4-1 and J is TRBJ2-3, with 8 bases lining up with TRBD1. CDR1 MGHRA and CDR2 YSYEKL come from the germline V gene. The V segment lost 4 bases and the J segment 4 bases; nucleotides outside the gene matches: 7. The CDR3 spans 15 residues.

The rearrangement uses TRBV21-1 and TRBJ1-2; TRBD1, the D gene given by the table, was not confirmed from the DNA. TRBV21-1 has pseudogene status. The CDR3 is 16 residues long. The CDR3, as DNA: TGTGCCAGCAGTCGAGGGACAGGCCTACCTAACTATGGCTACACCTTC. Protein sequence: CASSRGTGLPNYGYTF.

V gene TRBV11-1 combines with J gene TRBJ2-2; a possible D gene is TRBD2 (7 bases). Germline CDR1 and CDR2: SGHAT and FQDESV (reference sequence). V was pared by 1 base and J by 0 bases, with 9 bases between. This CDR3 has 16 residues. CDR3 sequence (DNA): TGTGCCAGCAGCTTAGGCGGGGGCGCGAACACCGGGGAGCTGTTTTTT. This gives the protein CASSLGGGANTGELFF.

This clone was found once. V usage is TRBV28 and J usage is TRBJ2-5; D is undetermined. The V and J ends lost 7 bases and 4 bases respectively, with 19 bases between them. The CDR3 covers 15 residues. CDR1 and CDR2 (germline): MDHEN, SYDVKM. The CDR3 loop reads CASTTMWRFGETQYF. The DNA of the CDR3 is TGTGCCAGCACCACTATGTGGAGATTTGGAGAGACCCAGTACTTC.

The chain carries TRBV11-1 and TRBJ2-1; 7 bases match TRBD1. V shed 0 bases, J shed 11 bases, and the junction held 4 bases outside the gene matches. The CDR3 loop spans 13 amino acids. Germline CDR1 is SGHAT and CDR2 is FQDESV (reference sequence). CDR3 in DNA: TGTGCCAGCAGCTTAGCGGGGACAGTTAAGCAGTTCTTC. This encodes CASSLAGTVKQFF.

The V call is TRBV5-1, the J call TRBJ2-5; 7 bases fit TRBD1. V lost 4 bases and J lost 1; bases outside the gene matches: 1. Per germline, CDR1 SGHRS and CDR2 YFSETQ. The CDR3 extends over 13 amino acids. CDR3 protein: CASSRDSQETQYF. The DNA for the CDR3 is TGCGCCAGCAGCCGGGACAGCCAAGAGACCCAGTACTTC.

This chain joins TRBV9 and TRBJ1-4, with D maybe TRBD1 (6 bases). The CDR3 runs 15 residues. The germline V gene has CDR1 SGDLS and CDR2 YYNGEE. V was trimmed by 2 bases and J by 7 bases, leaving 15 bases between them. The CDR3 nucleotides read TGTGCCAGCAGCGTGGGCCAGGGGAGGGCTGAAAAACTGTTTTTT. Translation: CASSVGQGRAEKLFF.

In this sample, this clone turned up once. The V call is TRBV27, the J call TRBJ2-4; possibly TRBD2 for D (6 bases). Trimming cost V 3 bases and J 7 bases, with 7 bases left between them. In germline, CDR1 is MNHEY, CDR2 SMNVEV (reference sequence). The CDR3 runs to 12 residues. CDR3 nucleotide sequence: TGTGCCAGCAGTTTGGAGGGGAACATTCAGTACTTC. It translates to CASSLEGNIQYF.